These T cell receptor beta chains were read from a single sample in a study of T cells after yellow fever vaccination. From the 5' RACE reads, TCRdb called clonotypes with MiXCR, one entry per CDR3 protein. The table shows under 150,000 distinct CDR3 sequences, with about 7.7% occurring only once. Sequencing used CD4+ T cells sorted from PBMCs, obtained 5 days after the yellow fever booster vaccination. The receptors shown here come from a man aged 25 to 40 who received the YFV17D yellow fever vaccine. Both conserved end residues are part of each CDR3. Each record gives: CDR3 DNA, CDR3 protein, J gene, V gene, clone size, D gene. The D gene is left open where the match is weak. Expanded clones are given a class, and other clones once, few, many or no size at all.

TGTGCCAGCAGTAATAGCGGGAGTTACGAGCAGTACTTC,CASSNSGSYEQYF,TRBJ2-7,TRBV25-1,many,TRBD2
TGTGCCAGCAGCTTATGGGAATCGGACGAGCAGTTCTTC,CASSLWESDEQFF,TRBJ2-1,TRBV7-2,many,NA
TGTGCCAGCAGCGTAGGGGCGGCGGGAGTGTGGATAACAGATACGCAGTATTTT,CASSVGAAGVWITDTQYF,TRBJ2-3,TRBV9,many,TRBD2
TGTGCCAGCAGCCGCACTAGCGGGGGGGGTTTATCCTACAATGAGCAGTTCTTC,CASSRTSGGGLSYNEQFF,TRBJ2-1,TRBV4-2,many,TRBD2
TGCAGTGCTAGAGCCAGGGACAGGGGGCCGTCCTACAATGAGCAGTTCTTC,CSARARDRGPSYNEQFF,TRBJ2-1,TRBV20-1,many,TRBD1
TGTGCCAGCAGTGACTTCCTAGCGGGGGAGCAGTTCTTC,CASSDFLAGEQFF,TRBJ2-1,TRBV25-1,many,TRBD2
TGTGCCAGCGGTGGGCAGACCACCATATATTTT,CASGGQTTIYF,TRBJ1-3,TRBV3-1,many,NA
TGCGCCAGCAGCTTGCAGTTTATTAGCACAGATACGCAGTATTTT,CASSLQFISTDTQYF,TRBJ2-3,TRBV5-1,many,NA
TGCAGCGTTGCACGTAGCCAAGAGACCCAGTACTTC,CSVARSQETQYF,TRBJ2-5,TRBV29-1,many,NA
TGTGCCAGCAGCTTAGTAGGCGTGGGGCGACACTCCTACAATGAGCAGTTCTTC,CASSLVGVGRHSYNEQFF,TRBJ2-1,TRBV11-2,many,NA
TGTGCCAGCAGCCAAGTAACAGTCGGACAGGGTTATGAGCAGTTCTTC,CASSQVTVGQGYEQFF,TRBJ2-1,TRBV4-2,many,TRBD1
TGTGCCAGCAGTTTTGGGTGGCAGCCCCAGCATTTT,CASSFGWQPQHF,TRBJ1-5,TRBV12-3/TRBV12-4,many,NA
TGCAGTGCCTCTGCGGGGTCTCACTACAATGAGCAGTTCTTC,CSASAGSHYNEQFF,TRBJ2-1,TRBV20-1,many,NA
TGTGCCAGCAGCCTCCGCGGGCAGAATAGCAATCAGCCCCAGCATTTT,CASSLRGQNSNQPQHF,TRBJ1-5,TRBV5-5,NA,NA
TGTGCCAGCAGTGAGGCCGGGACAGGGGATACGCAGTATTTT,CASSEAGTGDTQYF,TRBJ2-3,TRBV6-4,many,TRBD1
TGCAGTGCTAGAGATGAGGAGGACCCCAATCAGCCCCAGCATTTT,CSARDEEDPNQPQHF,TRBJ1-5,TRBV20-1,many,NA
TGTGCCAGCAGTGCGCGCTTCACAGATACGCAGTATTTT,CASSARFTDTQYF,TRBJ2-3,TRBV12-3/TRBV12-4,many,NA
TGTGCCAGCAGCCCAGGCCAGGGAGCATGGGAGACCCAGTACTTC,CASSPGQGAWETQYF,TRBJ2-5,TRBV3-1,many,NA